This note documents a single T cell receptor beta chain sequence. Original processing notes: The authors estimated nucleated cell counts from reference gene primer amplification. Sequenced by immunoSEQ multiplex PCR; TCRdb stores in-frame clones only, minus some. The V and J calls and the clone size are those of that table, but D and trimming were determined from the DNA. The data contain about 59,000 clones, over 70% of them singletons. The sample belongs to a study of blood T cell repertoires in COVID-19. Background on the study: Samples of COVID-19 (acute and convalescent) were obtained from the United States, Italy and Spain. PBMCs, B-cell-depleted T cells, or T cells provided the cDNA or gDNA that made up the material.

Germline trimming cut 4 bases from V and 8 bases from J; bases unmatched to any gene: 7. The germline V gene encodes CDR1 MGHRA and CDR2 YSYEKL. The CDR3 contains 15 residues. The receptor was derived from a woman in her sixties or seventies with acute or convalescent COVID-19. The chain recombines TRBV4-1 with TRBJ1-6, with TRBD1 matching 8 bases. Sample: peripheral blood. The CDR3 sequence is CASSLETGVDSPLHF. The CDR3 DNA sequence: TGCGCCAGCAGCCTGGAGACAGGGGTTGATTCACCCCTCCACTTT.